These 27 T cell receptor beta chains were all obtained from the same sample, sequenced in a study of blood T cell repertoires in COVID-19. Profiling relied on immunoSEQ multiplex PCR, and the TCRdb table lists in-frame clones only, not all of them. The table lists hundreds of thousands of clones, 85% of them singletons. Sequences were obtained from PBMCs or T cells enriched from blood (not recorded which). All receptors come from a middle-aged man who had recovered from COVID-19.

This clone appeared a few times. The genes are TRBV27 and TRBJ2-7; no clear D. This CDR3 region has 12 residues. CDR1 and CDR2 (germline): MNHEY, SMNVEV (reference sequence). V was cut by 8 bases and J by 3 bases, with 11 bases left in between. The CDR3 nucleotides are TGTGCCAGCCGACAAAGTTACTACGAGCAGTACTTC. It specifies CASRQSYYEQYF.

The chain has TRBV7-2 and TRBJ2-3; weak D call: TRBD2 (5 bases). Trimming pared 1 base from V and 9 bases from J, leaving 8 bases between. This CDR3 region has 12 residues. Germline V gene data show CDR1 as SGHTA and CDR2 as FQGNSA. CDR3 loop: CASSLVRRTQYF. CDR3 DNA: TGTGCCAGCAGCTTAGTTCGGAGGACGCAGTATTTT.

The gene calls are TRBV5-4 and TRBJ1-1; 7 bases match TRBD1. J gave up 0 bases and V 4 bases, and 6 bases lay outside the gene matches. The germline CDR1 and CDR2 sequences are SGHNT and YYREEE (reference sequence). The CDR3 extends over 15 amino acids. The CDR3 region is CASSGRGGLNTEAFF. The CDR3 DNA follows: TGTGCCAGCAGCGGCAGAGGGGGCCTGAACACTGAAGCTTTCTTT.

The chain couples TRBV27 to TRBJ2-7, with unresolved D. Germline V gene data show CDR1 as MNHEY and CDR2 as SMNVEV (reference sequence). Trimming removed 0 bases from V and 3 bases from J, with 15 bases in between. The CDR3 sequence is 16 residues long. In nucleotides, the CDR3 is TGTGCCAGCAGTTTATCGAGTGGGCACAAGAACTACGAGCAGTACTTC. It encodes CASSLSSGHKNYEQYF.

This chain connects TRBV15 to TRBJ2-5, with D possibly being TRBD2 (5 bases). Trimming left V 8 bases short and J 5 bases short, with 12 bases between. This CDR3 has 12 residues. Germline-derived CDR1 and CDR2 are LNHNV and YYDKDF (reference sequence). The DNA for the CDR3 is TGTGCCACCCGTCGGGGTATGGAGACCCAGTACTTC. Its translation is CATRRGMETQYF. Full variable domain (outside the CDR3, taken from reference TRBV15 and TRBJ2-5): DAMVIQNPRYQVTQFGKPVTLSCSQTLNHNVMYWYQQKSSQAPKLLFHYYDKDFNNEADTPDNFQSRRPNTSFCFLDIRSPGLGDTAMYLCATRRGMETQYFGPGTRLLVL.

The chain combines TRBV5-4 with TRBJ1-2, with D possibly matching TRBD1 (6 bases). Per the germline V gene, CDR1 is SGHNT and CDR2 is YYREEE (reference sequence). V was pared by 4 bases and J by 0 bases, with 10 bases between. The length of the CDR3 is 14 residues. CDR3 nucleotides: TGTGCCAGCAGCGTAGGGGGAGCTAACTATGGCTACACCTTC. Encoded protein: CASSVGGANYGYTF. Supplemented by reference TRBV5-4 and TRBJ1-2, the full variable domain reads ETGVTQSPTHLIKTRGQQVTLRCSSQSGHNTVSWYQQALGQGPQFIFQYYREEENGRGNFPPRFSGLQFPNYSSELNVNALELDDSALYLCASSVGGANYGYTFGSGTRLTVV.

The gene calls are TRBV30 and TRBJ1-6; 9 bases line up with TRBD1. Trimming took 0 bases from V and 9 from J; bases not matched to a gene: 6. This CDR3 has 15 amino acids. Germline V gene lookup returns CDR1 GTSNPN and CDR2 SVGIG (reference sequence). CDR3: CAWSVRQGGPSPLHF. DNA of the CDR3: TGTGCCTGGAGTGTAAGACAGGGGGGACCTTCACCCCTCCACTTT.

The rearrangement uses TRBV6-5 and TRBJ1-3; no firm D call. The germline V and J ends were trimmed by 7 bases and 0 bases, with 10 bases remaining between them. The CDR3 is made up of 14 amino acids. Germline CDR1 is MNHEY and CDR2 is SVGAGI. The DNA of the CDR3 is TGTGCCAGCAAAACGACATTCTCTGGAAACACCATATATTTT. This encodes CASKTTFSGNTIYF.

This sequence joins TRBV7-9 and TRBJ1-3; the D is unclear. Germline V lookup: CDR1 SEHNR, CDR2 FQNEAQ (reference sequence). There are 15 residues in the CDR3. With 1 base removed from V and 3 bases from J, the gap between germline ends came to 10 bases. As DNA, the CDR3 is TGTGCCAGCAGCTTAGGGCAGAATCGTGGAAACACCATATATTTT. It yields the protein CASSLGQNRGNTIYF.

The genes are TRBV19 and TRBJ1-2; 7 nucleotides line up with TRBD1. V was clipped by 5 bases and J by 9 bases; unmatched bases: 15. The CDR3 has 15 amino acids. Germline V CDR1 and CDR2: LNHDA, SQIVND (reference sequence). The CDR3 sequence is CASSPTGQTRFSYTF. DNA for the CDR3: TGTGCCAGTAGTCCCACGGGACAGACGAGATTTAGCTACACCTTC.

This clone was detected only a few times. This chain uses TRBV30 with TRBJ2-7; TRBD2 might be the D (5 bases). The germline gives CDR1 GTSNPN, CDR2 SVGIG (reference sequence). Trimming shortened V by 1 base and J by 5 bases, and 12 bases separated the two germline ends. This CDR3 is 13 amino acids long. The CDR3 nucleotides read TGTGCCTGGAGTGCTCGTCCGGGAAACGAGCAGTACTTC. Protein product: CAWSARPGNEQYF.

The CDR3 protein is CAWSVSSGNTIYF. The CDR3 DNA reads as TGTGCCTGGAGTGTGTCATCTGGAAACACCATATATTTT. The rearrangement links TRBV30 to TRBJ1-3; D is ambiguous. V was cut by 0 bases and J by 1 base, with 4 bases left in between. The CDR3 runs to 13 residues. Germline assignment: CDR1 GTSNPN and CDR2 SVGIG (reference sequence).

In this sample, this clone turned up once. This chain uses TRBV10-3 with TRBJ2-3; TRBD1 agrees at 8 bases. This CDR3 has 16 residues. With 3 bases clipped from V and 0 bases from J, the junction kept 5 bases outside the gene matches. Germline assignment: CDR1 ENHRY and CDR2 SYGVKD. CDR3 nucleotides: TGTGCCATCAGTGACCCGGGGGACAGGAGCACAGATACGCAGTATTTT. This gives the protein CAISDPGDRSTDTQYF.

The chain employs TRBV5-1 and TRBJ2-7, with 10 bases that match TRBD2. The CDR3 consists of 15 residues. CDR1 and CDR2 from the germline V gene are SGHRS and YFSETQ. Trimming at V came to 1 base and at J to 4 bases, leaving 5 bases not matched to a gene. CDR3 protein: CASSLPGTSAYEQYF. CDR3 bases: TGCGCCAGCAGCTTGCCCGGGACTAGCGCTTACGAGCAGTACTTC. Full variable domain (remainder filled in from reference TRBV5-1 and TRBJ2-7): KAGVTQTPRYLIKTRGQQVTLSCSPISGHRSVSWYQQTPGQGLQFLFEYFSETQRNKGNFPGRFSGRQFSNSRSEMNVSTLELGDSALYLCASSLPGTSAYEQYFGPGTRLTVT.

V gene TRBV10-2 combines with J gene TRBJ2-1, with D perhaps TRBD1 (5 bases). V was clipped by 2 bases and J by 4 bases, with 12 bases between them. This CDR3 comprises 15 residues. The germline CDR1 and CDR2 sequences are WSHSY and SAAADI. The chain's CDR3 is CASSEVDRGYNEQFF. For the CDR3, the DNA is TGCGCCAGCAGTGAGGTTGATAGGGGTTACAATGAGCAGTTCTTC.

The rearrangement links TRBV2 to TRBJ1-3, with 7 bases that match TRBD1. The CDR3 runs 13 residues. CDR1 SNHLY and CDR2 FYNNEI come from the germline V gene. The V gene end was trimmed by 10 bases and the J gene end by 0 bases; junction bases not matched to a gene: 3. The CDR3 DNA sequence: TGTGCCACCGGACAGGACTCTGGAAACACCATATATTTT. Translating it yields CATGQDSGNTIYF.

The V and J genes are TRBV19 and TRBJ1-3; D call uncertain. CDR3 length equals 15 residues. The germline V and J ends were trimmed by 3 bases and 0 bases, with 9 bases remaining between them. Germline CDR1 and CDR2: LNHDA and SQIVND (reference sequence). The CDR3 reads CASSIHWSSGNTIYF. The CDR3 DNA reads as TGTGCCAGTAGTATCCACTGGAGCTCTGGAAACACCATATATTTT. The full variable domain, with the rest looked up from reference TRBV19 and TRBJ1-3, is DGGITQSPKYLFRKEGQNVTLSCEQNLNHDAMYWYRQDPGQGLRLIYYSQIVNDFQKGDIAEGYSVSREKKESFPLTVTSAQKNPTAFYLCASSIHWSSGNTIYFGEGSWLTVV.

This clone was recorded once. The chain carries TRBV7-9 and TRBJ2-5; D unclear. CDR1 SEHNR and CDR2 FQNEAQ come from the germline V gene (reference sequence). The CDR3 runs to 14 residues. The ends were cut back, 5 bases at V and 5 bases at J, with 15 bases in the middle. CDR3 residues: CASSPGAPLETQYF. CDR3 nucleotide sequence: TGTGCCAGCAGCCCCGGTGCACCCTTGGAGACCCAGTACTTC.

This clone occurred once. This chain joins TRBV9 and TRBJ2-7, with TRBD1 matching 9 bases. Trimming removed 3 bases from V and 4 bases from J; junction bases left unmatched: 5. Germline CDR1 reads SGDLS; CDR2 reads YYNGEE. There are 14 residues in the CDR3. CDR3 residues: CASSAGQGPYEQYF. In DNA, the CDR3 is TGTGCCAGCAGCGCGGGACAGGGACCGTACGAGCAGTACTTC.

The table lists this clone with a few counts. The CDR3 DNA sequence: TGTGCCAGCAGCCCTGGGACTTCAGGGGGTGGCTACACCTTC. The encoded protein is CASSPGTSGGGYTF. This sequence joins TRBV7-9 and TRBJ1-2, with TRBD1 matching over 7 bases. The CDR3 totals 14 residues. V trimming: 5 bases; J trimming: 7 bases; junction bases outside the gene matches: 10. Germline V lookup: CDR1 SEHNR, CDR2 FQNEAQ (reference sequence).

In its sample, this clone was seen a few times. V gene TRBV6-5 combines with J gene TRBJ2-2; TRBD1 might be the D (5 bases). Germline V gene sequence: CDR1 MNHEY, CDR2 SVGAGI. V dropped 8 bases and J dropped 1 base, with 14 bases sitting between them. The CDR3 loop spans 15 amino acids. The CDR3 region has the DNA TGTGCCAGCGCTAATATGCAGGGGAACACCGGGGAGCTGTTTTTT. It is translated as CASANMQGNTGELFF.

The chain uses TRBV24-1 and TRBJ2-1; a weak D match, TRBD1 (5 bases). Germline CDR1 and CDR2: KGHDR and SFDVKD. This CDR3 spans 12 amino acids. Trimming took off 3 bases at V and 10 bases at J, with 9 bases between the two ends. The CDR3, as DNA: TGTGCCACCAGTGATCCCAGGGAAGAGCAGTTCTTC. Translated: CATSDPREEQFF.

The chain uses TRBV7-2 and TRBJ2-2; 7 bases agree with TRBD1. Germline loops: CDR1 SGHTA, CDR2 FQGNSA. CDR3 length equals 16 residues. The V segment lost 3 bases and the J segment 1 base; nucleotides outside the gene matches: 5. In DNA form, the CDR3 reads TGTGCCAGCAGCTTTCCTTGGACAGGGAACACCGGGGAGCTGTTTTTT. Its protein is CASSFPWTGNTGELFF.

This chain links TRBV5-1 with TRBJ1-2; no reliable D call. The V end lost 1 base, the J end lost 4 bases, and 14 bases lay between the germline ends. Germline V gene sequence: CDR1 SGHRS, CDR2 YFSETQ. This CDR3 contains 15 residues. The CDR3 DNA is TGCGCCAGCAGCTTGTACAGATATCTGGGCTATGGCTACACCTTC. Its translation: CASSLYRYLGYGYTF.

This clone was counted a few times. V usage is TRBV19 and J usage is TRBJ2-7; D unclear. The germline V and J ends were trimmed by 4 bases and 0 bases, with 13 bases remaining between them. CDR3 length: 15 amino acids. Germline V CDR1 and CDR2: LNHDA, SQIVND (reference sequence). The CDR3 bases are TGTGCCAGTAGTAATCGACACGATAGCTCCTACGAGCAGTACTTC. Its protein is CASSNRHDSSYEQYF.

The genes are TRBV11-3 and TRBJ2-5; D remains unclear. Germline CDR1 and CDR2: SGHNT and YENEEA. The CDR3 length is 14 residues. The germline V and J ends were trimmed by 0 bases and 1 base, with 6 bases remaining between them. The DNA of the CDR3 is TGTGCCAGCAGCTTAGACGACTTCCAAGAGACCCAGTACTTC. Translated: CASSLDDFQETQYF.

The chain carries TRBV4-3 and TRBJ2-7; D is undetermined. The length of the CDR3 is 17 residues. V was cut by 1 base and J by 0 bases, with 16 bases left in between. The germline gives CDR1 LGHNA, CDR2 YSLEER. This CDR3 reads CASSQARSGSSSYEQYF. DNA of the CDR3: TGCGCCAGCAGCCAAGCCCGATCCGGGTCAAGCTCCTACGAGCAGTACTTC.